This T cell receptor beta chain was recorded in a study of shared clonotypes between healthy human individuals. Only one count was recorded for this clone. Its antigen is unknown. Memory CD4+ cells were the fraction left after CD45RA+ naive selection. Original processing methods: Owing to the provision of junction-only sequences devoid of quality scores by immunoSEQ, filtering differed. Profiled with immunoSEQ multiplex PCR; TCRdb holds only in-frame clones, not every one. The V and J calls and the clone size are those of that table, but D and trimming were determined from the DNA. Here the sample spans 1,400,000 or so clones, 98% being singletons. Germline lookup yields CDR1 SGDLS and CDR2 YYNGEE. The CDR3 is 17 residues long. The V segment lost 0 bases and the J segment 4 bases; nucleotides outside the gene matches: 10. Overall study findings and caveats: Shared clonotypes: roughly 4.5% naive CD4, 3.5% to 4% naive CD8, 2.3% memory CD4, about 0.41% memory CD8. Sample collection involved blood only; tissue repertoires are likely different.

The TCR originated in a man aged 25 to 45 in good health. V and J are TRBV9 and TRBJ2-3; 8 bases align to TRBD2. The specimen was naive CD4+ T cells sorted from blood. Stated subset: CD45RA+ positively selected. DNA of the CDR3: TGTGCCAGCAGCGTAGGAGTGTTGGCGGGAGGTTCAGATACGCAGTATTTT. Its translation: CASSVGVLAGGSDTQYF.